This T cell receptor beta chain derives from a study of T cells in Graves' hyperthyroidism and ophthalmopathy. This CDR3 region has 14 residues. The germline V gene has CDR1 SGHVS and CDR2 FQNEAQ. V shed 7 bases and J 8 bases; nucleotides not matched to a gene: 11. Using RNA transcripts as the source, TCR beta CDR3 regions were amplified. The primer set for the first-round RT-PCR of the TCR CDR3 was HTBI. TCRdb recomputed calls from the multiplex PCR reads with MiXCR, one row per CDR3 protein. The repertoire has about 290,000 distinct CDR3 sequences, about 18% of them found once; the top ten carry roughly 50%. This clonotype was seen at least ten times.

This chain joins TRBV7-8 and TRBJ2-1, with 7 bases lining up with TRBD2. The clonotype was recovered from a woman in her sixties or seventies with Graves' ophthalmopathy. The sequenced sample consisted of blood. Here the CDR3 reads CASNPPREPHEQFF. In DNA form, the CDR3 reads TGTGCCAGCAATCCCCCGCGGGAGCCCCATGAGCAGTTCTTC.